Shown below are 8 T cell receptor beta chains from a single sample sequenced in a study of blood T cell repertoires in COVID-19 (dated by TCRdb to 2020 to 2022). Libraries came from the immunoSEQ multiplex PCR assay. TCRdb stores this immuneACCESS table with in-frame sequences only. Part of the clones is absent; in the studies checked, under half of the shortfall reflects unresolved V genes, and no reason is known for the rest. For this sample there are around 230,000 clones; about 83% appear just once. Jointly, the top ten make up 8.2% of the sample. The specimen was peripheral blood. The receptors come from a woman aged 45-59 years with acute or convalescent COVID-19.

V usage is TRBV11-3 and J usage is TRBJ2-3; D gene ambiguous. V was shortened by 1 base and J by 4 bases, with 6 bases between the two germline ends. This CDR3 contains 13 residues. Germline CDR1 is SGHNT and CDR2 is YENEEA. As DNA, the CDR3 is TGTGCCAGCAGCTTAGGGGCCGCAGATACGCAGTATTTT. Residues: CASSLGAADTQYF.

J is TRBJ2-7 and V is TRBV2, with a tentative D call TRBD2 (7 bases). Trimming stripped 7 bases from V and 4 bases from J, with 17 bases between. The CDR3 runs to 14 residues. The germline CDR1 and CDR2 sequences are SNHLY and FYNNEI. The CDR3 bases are TGTGCCAGCAACAGGGAGGGGTGGGTTTACGAGCAGTACTTC. Translated, it gives CASNREGWVYEQYF.

This chain joins TRBV27 and TRBJ2-2; 8 nucleotides agree with TRBD1. V lost 6 bases, J lost 3 bases, and 3 bases stayed unmatched. The CDR3 contains 14 residues. Germline V gene data show CDR1 as MNHEY and CDR2 as SMNVEV (reference sequence). The CDR3 protein is CASRPGGYTGELFF. In nucleotides, the CDR3 is TGTGCCAGCAGGCCAGGGGGCTACACCGGGGAGCTGTTTTTT.

The chain combines TRBV18 with TRBJ1-2, with D possibly matching TRBD1 (5 bases). The CDR3 loop spans 17 amino acids. Trimming took 0 bases from V and 3 from J, leaving 17 bases between them. Per the germline V gene, CDR1 is KGHSH and CDR2 is LQKENI. CDR3: CASSPPNTGLSYYGYTF. CDR3 in DNA: TGTGCCAGCTCACCACCGAATACGGGACTCTCCTACTATGGCTACACCTTC.

The V gene is TRBV5-5, the J gene TRBJ2-1, with 11 bases identical to TRBD2. The ends lost 4 bases at V and 0 bases at J; junction bases unmatched: 3. Germline V gene sequence: CDR1 SGHKS, CDR2 YYEKEE (reference sequence). The CDR3 runs 16 residues. The CDR3 loop reads CASSPTSGSSYNEQFF. CDR3 bases: TGTGCCAGCAGCCCTACTAGCGGGAGCTCCTACAATGAGCAGTTCTTC.

This rearrangement joins TRBV2 to TRBJ1-5; D unclear. Germline CDR1 is SNHLY and CDR2 is FYNNEI. This CDR3 comprises 15 residues. V lost 4 bases to trimming and J lost 1 base, with 11 bases between them. The CDR3 sequence is CASSASGNSNQPQHF. DNA of the CDR3: TGTGCCAGCAGTGCGTCGGGGAACAGCAATCAGCCCCAGCATTTT.

The chain links TRBV5-1 to TRBJ2-1; TRBD2 aligns across 7 bases. There are 15 residues in the CDR3. With 7 bases clipped from V and 11 bases from J, the junction kept 18 bases outside the gene matches. Germline CDR1 reads SGHRS; CDR2 reads YFSETQ. CDR3: CASGPPTNLADKQFF. The CDR3 DNA follows: TGCGCCAGCGGTCCCCCAACTAATCTAGCGGATAAGCAGTTCTTC. The whole variable domain, remainder taken from reference TRBV5-1 and TRBJ2-1, is KAGVTQTPRYLIKTRGQQVTLSCSPISGHRSVSWYQQTPGQGLQFLFEYFSETQRNKGNFPGRFSGRQFSNSRSEMNVSTLELGDSALYLCASGPPTNLADKQFFGPGTRLTVL.

The chain has TRBV5-1 and TRBJ1-1; perhaps TRBD1 as D (6 bases). V lost 4 bases, J lost 3 bases, and 13 bases lay in between. The CDR3 length is 14 residues. Germline V gives CDR1 SGHRS, CDR2 YFSETQ. In DNA, the CDR3 is TGCGCCAGCAGCGTACAGGGTGGGTACACTGAAGCTTTCTTT. Its translation is CASSVQGGYTEAFF.